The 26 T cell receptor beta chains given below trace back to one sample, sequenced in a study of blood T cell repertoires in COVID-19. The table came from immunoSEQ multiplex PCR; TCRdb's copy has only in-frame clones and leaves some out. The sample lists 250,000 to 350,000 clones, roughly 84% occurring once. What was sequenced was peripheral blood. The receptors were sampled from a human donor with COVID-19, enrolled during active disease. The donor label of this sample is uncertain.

This CDR3 is CASSLGGAGSPLHF. CDR3 DNA sequence: TGTGCCAGCAGTTTAGGGGGGGCCGGTTCCCCCCTCCACTTT. The J gene is TRBJ1-6, the V gene TRBV6-5, with D possibly being TRBD1 (6 bases). Trimming removed 4 bases at V and 13 bases at J, with 17 bases between. In germline, CDR1 is MNHEY, CDR2 SVGAGI. The CDR3 is 14 amino acids.

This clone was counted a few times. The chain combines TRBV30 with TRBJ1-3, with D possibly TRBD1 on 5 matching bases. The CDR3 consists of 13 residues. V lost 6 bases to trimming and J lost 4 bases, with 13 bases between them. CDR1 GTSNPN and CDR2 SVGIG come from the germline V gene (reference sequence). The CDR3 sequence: CACSQGTGNTIYF. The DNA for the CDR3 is TGTGCCTGTTCCCAGGGAACCGGAAACACCATATATTTT.

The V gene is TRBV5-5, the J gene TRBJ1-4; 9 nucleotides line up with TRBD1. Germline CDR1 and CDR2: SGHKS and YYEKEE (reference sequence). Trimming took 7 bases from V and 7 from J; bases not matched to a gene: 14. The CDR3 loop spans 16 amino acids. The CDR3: CASSSLPGQGSEKLFF. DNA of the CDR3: TGTGCCAGCTCCTCCCTTCCGGGACAGGGCAGTGAAAAACTGTTTTTT. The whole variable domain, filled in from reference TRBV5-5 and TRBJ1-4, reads DAGVTQSPTHLIKTRGQQVTLRCSPISGHKSVSWYQQVLGQGPQFIFQYYEKEERGRGNFPDRFSARQFPNYSSELNVNALLLGDSALYLCASSSLPGQGSEKLFFGSGTQLSVL.

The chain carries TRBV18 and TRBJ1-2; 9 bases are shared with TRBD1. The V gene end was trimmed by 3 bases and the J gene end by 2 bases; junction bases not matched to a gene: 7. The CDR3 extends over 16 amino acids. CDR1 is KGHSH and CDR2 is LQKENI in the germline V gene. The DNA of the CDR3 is TGTGCCAGCTCACCTAGGGGACAGGGTCAGAACTATGGCTACACCTTC. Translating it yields CASSPRGQGQNYGYTF.

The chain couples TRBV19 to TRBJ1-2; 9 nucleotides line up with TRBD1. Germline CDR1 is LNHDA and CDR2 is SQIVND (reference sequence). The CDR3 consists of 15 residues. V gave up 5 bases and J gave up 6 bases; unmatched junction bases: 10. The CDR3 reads CASSPGTDRGDGYTF. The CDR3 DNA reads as TGTGCCAGTAGTCCGGGAACGGACAGGGGTGATGGCTACACCTTC.

DNA for the CDR3: TGTGCCAGCACAAGGGGCGGGGGAGGCGGGGGCACAGATACGCAGTATTTT. It specifies CASTRGGGGGGTDTQYF. The rearrangement uses TRBV27 and TRBJ2-3; 7 bases line up with TRBD2. This CDR3 is 17 amino acids long. Germline loops: CDR1 MNHEY, CDR2 SMNVEV (reference sequence). Trimming at V came to 7 bases and at J to 1 base, leaving 14 bases not matched to a gene.

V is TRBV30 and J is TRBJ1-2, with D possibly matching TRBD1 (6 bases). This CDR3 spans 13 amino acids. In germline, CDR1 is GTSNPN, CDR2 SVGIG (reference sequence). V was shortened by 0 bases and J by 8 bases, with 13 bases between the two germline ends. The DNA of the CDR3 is TGTGCCTGGAGTGTACAGGGTTTCGTGGGCTACACCTTC. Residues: CAWSVQGFVGYTF.

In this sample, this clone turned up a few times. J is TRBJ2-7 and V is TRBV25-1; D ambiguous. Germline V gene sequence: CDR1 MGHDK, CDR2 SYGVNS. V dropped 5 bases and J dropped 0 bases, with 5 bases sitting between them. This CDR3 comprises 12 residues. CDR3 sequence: CASSRDSYEQYF. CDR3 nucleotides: TGTGCCAGCAGTAGAGACTCCTACGAGCAGTACTTC.

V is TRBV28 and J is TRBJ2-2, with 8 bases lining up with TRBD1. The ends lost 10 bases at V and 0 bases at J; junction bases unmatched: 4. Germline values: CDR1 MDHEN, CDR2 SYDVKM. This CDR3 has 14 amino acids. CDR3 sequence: CATGGGPNTGELFF. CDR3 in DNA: TGTGCCACAGGGGGCGGCCCGAACACCGGGGAGCTGTTTTTT.

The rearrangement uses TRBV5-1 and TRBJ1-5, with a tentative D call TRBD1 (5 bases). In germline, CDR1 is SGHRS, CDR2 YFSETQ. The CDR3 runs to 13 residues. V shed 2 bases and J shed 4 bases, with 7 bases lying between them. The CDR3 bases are TGCGCCAGCAGCTTTGGGGGGAATCAGCCCCAGCATTTT. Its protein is CASSFGGNQPQHF.

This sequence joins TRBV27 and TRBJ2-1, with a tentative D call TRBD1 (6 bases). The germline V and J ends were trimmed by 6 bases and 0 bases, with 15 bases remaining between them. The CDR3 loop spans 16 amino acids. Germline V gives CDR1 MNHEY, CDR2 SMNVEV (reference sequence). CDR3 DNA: TGTGCCAGCAGCCTCGGACAGCCCCTCTCCTACAATGAGCAGTTCTTC. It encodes CASSLGQPLSYNEQFF.

The CDR3 region has the DNA TGCGCCAGCAGCCAAGCCCGAGGAAGCGGGGATAATTCACCCCTCCACTTT. This encodes CASSQARGSGDNSPLHF. V usage is TRBV4-3 and J usage is TRBJ1-6, with D uncertain. The CDR3 has 17 amino acids. Germline V gene data show CDR1 as LGHNA and CDR2 as YSLEER. The V and J ends lost 1 base and 5 bases respectively, with 15 bases between them.

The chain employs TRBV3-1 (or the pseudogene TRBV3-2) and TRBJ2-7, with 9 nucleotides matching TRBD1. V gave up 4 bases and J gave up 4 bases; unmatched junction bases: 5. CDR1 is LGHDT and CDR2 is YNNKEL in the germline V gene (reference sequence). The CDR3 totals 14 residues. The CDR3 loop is CASSRTGERYEQYF. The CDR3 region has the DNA TGTGCCAGCAGCCGGACAGGGGAGCGGTACGAGCAGTACTTC.

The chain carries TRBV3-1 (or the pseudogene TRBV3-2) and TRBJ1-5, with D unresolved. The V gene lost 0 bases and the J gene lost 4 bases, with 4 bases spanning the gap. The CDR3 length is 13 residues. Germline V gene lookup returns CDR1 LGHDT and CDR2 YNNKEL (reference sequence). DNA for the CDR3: TGTGCCAGCAGCCAAGATCCAAATCAGCCCCAGCATTTT. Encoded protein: CASSQDPNQPQHF.

The CDR3 DNA reads as TGCAGTGCTAGTGAGACAAAATCTAGCGGGGCGTACCAAGAGACCCAGTACTTC. Encoded protein: CSASETKSSGAYQETQYF. This chain uses TRBV20-1 with TRBJ2-5; 9 bases align to TRBD2. V was clipped by 3 bases and J by 0 bases; unmatched bases: 14. This CDR3 has 18 amino acids. Germline V gives CDR1 DFQATT, CDR2 SNEGSKA (reference sequence).

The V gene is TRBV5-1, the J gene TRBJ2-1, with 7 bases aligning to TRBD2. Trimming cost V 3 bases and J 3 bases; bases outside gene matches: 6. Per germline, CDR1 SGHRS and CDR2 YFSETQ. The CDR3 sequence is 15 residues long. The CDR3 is CASSSQLADYNEQFF. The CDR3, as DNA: TGCGCCAGCAGCTCGCAGCTAGCGGACTACAATGAGCAGTTCTTC. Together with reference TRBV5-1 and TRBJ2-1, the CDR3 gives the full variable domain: KAGVTQTPRYLIKTRGQQVTLSCSPISGHRSVSWYQQTPGQGLQFLFEYFSETQRNKGNFPGRFSGRQFSNSRSEMNVSTLELGDSALYLCASSSQLADYNEQFFGPGTRLTVL.

The chain's CDR3 is CASRVGGPTYEQYF. In DNA form, the CDR3 reads TGTGCCAGCAGGGTGGGGGGTCCTACCTACGAGCAGTACTTC. The chain couples TRBV2 to TRBJ2-7; tentative D call: TRBD2 (6 bases). In germline, CDR1 is SNHLY, CDR2 FYNNEI. The CDR3 length is 14 residues. Trimming took 6 bases from V and 2 from J, leaving 14 bases between them.

CDR3 residues: CAISAGQGANTGELFF. Here the CDR3 DNA reads TGTGCCATCAGTGCAGGACAGGGGGCGAACACCGGGGAGCTGTTTTTT. V is TRBV10-3 and J is TRBJ2-2; 10 bases match TRBD1. The CDR3 is made up of 16 amino acids. Unmatched junction bases numbered 2, after V lost 4 bases and J lost 0 bases. Germline CDR1 reads ENHRY; CDR2 reads SYGVKD.

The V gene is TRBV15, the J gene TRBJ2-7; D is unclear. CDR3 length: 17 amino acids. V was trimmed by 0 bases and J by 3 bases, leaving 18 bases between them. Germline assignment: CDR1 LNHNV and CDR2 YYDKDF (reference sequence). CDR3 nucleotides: TGTGCCACCAGCAGAGATTACCTTTCGGGTGCCAGCTACGAGCAGTACTTC. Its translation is CATSRDYLSGASYEQYF. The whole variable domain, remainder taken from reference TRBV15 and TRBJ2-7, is DAMVIQNPRYQVTQFGKPVTLSCSQTLNHNVMYWYQQKSSQAPKLLFHYYDKDFNNEADTPDNFQSRRPNTSFCFLDIRSPGLGDTAMYLCATSRDYLSGASYEQYFGPGTRLTVT.

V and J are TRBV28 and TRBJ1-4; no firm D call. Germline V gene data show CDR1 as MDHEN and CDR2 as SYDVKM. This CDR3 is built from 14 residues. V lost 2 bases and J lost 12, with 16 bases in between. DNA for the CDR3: TGTGCCAGCAGTTTAGCTGGCCCTCCCGGGGAACTGTTTTTT. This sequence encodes CASSLAGPPGELFF.

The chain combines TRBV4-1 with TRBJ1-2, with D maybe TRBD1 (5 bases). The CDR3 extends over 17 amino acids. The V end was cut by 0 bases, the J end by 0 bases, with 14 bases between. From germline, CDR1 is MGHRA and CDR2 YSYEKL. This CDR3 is CASSQDRGGGANYGYTF. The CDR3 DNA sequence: TGCGCCAGCAGCCAAGATCGGGGGGGAGGAGCTAACTATGGCTACACCTTC.

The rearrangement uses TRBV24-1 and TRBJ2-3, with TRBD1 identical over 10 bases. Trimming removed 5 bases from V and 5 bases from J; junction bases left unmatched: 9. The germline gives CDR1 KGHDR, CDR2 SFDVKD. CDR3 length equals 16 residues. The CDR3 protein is CATSAAGTGVQDTQYF. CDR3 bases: TGTGCCACCAGTGCTGCCGGGACAGGGGTCCAAGATACGCAGTATTTT.

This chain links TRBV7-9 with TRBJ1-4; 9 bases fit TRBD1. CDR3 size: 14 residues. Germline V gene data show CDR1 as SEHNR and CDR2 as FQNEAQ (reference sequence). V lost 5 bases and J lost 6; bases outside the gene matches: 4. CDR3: CASSRQGGDEKLFF. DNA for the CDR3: TGTGCCAGCAGCCGACAGGGGGGCGATGAAAAACTGTTTTTT.

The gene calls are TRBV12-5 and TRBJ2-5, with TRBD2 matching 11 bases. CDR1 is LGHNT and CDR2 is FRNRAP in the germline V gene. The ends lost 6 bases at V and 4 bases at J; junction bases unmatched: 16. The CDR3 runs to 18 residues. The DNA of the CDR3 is TGTGCTAGTGGGGCGGACGGGCCCGGGACTAGCGGTGGAGAGACCCAGTACTTC. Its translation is CASGADGPGTSGGETQYF.

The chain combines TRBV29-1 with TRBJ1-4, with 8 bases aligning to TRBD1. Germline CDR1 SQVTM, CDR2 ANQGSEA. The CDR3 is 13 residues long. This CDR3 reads CSMAGGVGEKLFF. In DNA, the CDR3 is TGCTCCATGGCAGGGGGCGTGGGTGAAAAACTGTTTTTT.

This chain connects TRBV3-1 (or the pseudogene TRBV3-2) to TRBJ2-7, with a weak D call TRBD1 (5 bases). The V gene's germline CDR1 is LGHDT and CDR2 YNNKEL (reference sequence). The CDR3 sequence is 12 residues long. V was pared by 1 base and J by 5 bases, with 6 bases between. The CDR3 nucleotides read TGTGCCAGCAGCCAAGTACAGGACGAGCAGTACTTC. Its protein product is CASSQVQDEQYF.